The sequence of this T cell receptor (beta chain) was determined in a study of CD4 T cells in relation to SARS-CoV-2 and coronaviruses. Findings of the study overall: This crossreactivity analysis covered spike protein alone, no other viral proteins.

Trimming removed 3 bases from V and 0 bases from J, with 8 bases in between. This CDR3 is built from 15 residues. Germline V gives CDR1 SNHLY, CDR2 FYNNEI. About this clone itself: Antigen unknown.

The protocol was immunoSEQ multiplex PCR, while the TCRdb copy is restricted to in-frame clones and leaves out a portion. The table has approximately 50,000 clones, about 90% seen once. The sequencing sample was made of naive CD4+ T cells from PBMCs. Indicated subset: naive CD4+ T cells isolated by negative enrichment. This TCR came from an adult with COVID-19. This rearrangement joins TRBV2 to TRBJ2-2; D ambiguous. CDR3 region: CASSELSSNTGELFF. CDR3 in DNA: TGTGCCAGCAGTGAGCTTAGCTCGAACACCGGGGAGCTGTTTTTT.